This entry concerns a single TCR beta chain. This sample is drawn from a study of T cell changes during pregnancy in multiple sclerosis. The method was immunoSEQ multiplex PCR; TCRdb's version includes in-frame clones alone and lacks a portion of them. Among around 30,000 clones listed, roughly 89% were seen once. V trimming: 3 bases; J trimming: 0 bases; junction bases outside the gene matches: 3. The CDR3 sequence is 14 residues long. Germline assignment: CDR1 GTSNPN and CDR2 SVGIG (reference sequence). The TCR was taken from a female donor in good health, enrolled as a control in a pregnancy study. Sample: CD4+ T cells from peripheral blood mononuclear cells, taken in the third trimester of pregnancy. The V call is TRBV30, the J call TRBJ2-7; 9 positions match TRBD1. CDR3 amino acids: CAWRGTGPSYEQYF. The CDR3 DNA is TGTGCCTGGAGAGGGACAGGGCCCTCCTACGAGCAGTACTTC.